These 26 T cell receptor beta chains were sequenced from one sample in a study of T cell responses to AZD1222 COVID-19 vaccine. Here immunoSEQ multiplex PCR was the method, and the copy in TCRdb shows in-frame clones only, minus some. The sample yields 130,000 to 150,000 clones, around 90% seen once. Sequences were derived from peripheral blood, sampled on day 0 of AZD1222 vaccination. These receptors all stem from an adult in good health.

The genes are TRBV9 and TRBJ1-3; the D is unclear. The germline gives CDR1 SGDLS, CDR2 YYNGEE. Trimming shortened V by 4 bases and J by 7 bases, and 18 bases separated the two germline ends. This CDR3 spans 15 amino acids. The CDR3 sequence is CASSPKWRGDNTIYF. In DNA, the CDR3 is TGTGCCAGCAGCCCAAAGTGGAGAGGAGATAACACCATATATTTT.

The count of this clone is one. The J gene is TRBJ1-5, the V gene TRBV2; no clear D gene. Germline lookup yields CDR1 SNHLY and CDR2 FYNNEI. V was cut by 1 base and J by 0 bases, with 7 bases left in between. CDR3 length: 15 residues. The CDR3 region has the DNA TGTGCCAGCAGTGAAGGAGACCTTAGCAATCAGCCCCAGCATTTT. Its protein is CASSEGDLSNQPQHF.

This chain uses TRBV30 with TRBJ1-4; no firm D call. The CDR3 covers 13 residues. Deletions cut 8 bases from V and 8 bases from J, with 18 bases between. Germline CDR1 reads GTSNPN; CDR2 reads SVGIG (reference sequence). The CDR3 DNA reads TGTGCCGGAGAAGACGGAACCAACGAAAAACTGTTTTTT. Translated: CAGEDGTNEKLFF.

The chain recombines TRBV11-2 with TRBJ2-1, with TRBD2 as a possible D gene (5 bases). This CDR3 has 17 amino acids. The germline gives CDR1 SGHAT, CDR2 FQNNGV. V gave up 1 base and J gave up 4 bases, with 17 bases separating them. CDR3 coding DNA: TGTGCCAGCAGCTTAGGGAGCGGTCCCACGAGTTACAATGAGCAGTTCTTC. As protein: CASSLGSGPTSYNEQFF.

The rearrangement uses TRBV10-3 and TRBJ2-7, with TRBD2 identical over 8 bases. Germline-derived CDR1 and CDR2 are ENHRY and SYGVKD. The CDR3 covers 12 residues. With V trimmed by 8 bases and J by 4 bases, 4 bases remained unmatched. CDR3 in amino acids: CAIGTRMYEQYF. In nucleotides, the CDR3 is TGTGCCATCGGGACTAGAATGTACGAGCAGTACTTC.

This clone has just one count. J is TRBJ2-7 and V is TRBV20-1, with D uncertain. The CDR3 totals 11 residues. CDR1 DFQATT and CDR2 SNEGSKA come from the germline V gene (reference sequence). V was trimmed by 6 bases and J by 2 bases, leaving 8 bases between them. CDR3 bases: TGCAGTGCGTTTCATACCTACGAGCAGTACTTC. Encoded protein: CSAFHTYEQYF.

The chain links TRBV7-3 to TRBJ2-2; 8 nucleotides line up with TRBD1. V was clipped by 2 bases and J by 1 base; unmatched bases: 3. Germline CDR1 SGHTA, CDR2 FQGTGA. The CDR3 is 16 residues long. The CDR3 nucleotides are TGTGCCAGCAGCTTACTGGACAGGGTGAACACCGGGGAGCTGTTTTTT. Residues: CASSLLDRVNTGELFF.

This chain joins TRBV28 and TRBJ1-3, with a tentative D call TRBD1 (6 bases). This CDR3 region has 15 residues. CDR1 and CDR2 (germline): MDHEN, SYDVKM. Trimming removed 5 bases at V and 3 bases at J, with 14 bases between. This CDR3 reads CASSPRGGLGNTIYF. CDR3 in DNA: TGTGCCAGCAGTCCCCGGGGGGGGCTTGGAAACACCATATATTTT.

This clone was picked up one time. The chain has TRBV5-1 and TRBJ2-7; 7 bases are a match to TRBD2. J lost 2 bases, V lost 5 bases, and 10 bases had no gene match. CDR3 length: 15 amino acids. Germline assignment: CDR1 SGHRS and CDR2 YFSETQ. The CDR3 DNA reads as TGCGCCAGCAGTACCGGGGGGAGCGCCACCTACGAGCAGTACTTC. Translated: CASSTGGSATYEQYF.

This chain links TRBV11-3 with TRBJ2-7, with 7 bases fitting TRBD1. The CDR3 contains 13 residues. CDR1 SGHNT and CDR2 YENEEA come from the germline V gene. The ends lost 1 base at V and 4 bases at J; junction bases unmatched: 1. The CDR3 bases are TGTGCCAGCAGCTTAGGGGACAGTTACGAGCAGTACTTC. This translates into CASSLGDSYEQYF. The full variable domain, its missing parts supplied by reference TRBV11-3 and TRBJ2-7, is EAGVVQSPRYKIIEKKQPVAFWCNPISGHNTLYWYLQNLGQGPELLIRYENEEAVDDSQLPKDRFSAERLKGVDSTLKIQPAELGDSAVYLCASSLGDSYEQYFGPGTRLTVT.

This chain uses TRBV7-9 with TRBJ2-2; tentative D call: TRBD1 (5 bases). CDR1 and CDR2 (germline): SEHNR, FQNEAQ (reference sequence). The V end lost 8 bases, the J end lost 5 bases, and 6 bases lay between the germline ends. The CDR3 runs 11 residues. CDR3 nucleotides: TGTGCCAGCTCAGGGACCGGGGAGCTGTTTTTT. Its protein product is CASSGTGELFF.

V and J are TRBV4-2 and TRBJ1-1; perhaps TRBD1 as D (5 bases). The V end lost 5 bases, the J end lost 3 bases, and 19 bases lay between the germline ends. Germline loops: CDR1 LGHNA, CDR2 YNFKEQ. The CDR3 is 16 amino acids. The CDR3 sequence is CASSEAPGLGDTEAFF. The CDR3 DNA reads as TGTGCCAGCAGCGAGGCCCCGGGGTTGGGGGACACTGAAGCTTTCTTT.

This clone was recorded once. This rearrangement joins TRBV12-3 or TRBV12-4 to TRBJ2-1; no clear D. V gave up 5 bases and J gave up 10 bases, with 12 bases separating them. CDR3 length equals 12 residues. This CDR3 reads CASSLDTPEQFF. Written as DNA, the CDR3 is TGTGCCAGCAGTCTTGACACCCCAGAGCAGTTCTTC.

The CDR3 DNA reads TGTGCCAGCAGCGTTCCGGGGATCTATGGCTACACCTTC. Translation gives CASSVPGIYGYTF. The V gene is TRBV9, the J gene TRBJ1-2; D unclear. The germline V gene encodes CDR1 SGDLS and CDR2 YYNGEE. Trimming removed 2 bases at V and 4 bases at J, with 9 bases between. The CDR3 loop spans 13 amino acids.

This sequence joins TRBV4-2 and TRBJ2-7, with a possible D match to TRBD2 (6 bases). The germline V gene encodes CDR1 LGHNA and CDR2 YNFKEQ. The CDR3 is 16 residues long. With 0 bases removed from V and 0 bases from J, the gap between germline ends came to 12 bases. CDR3: CASSQEGLASSYEQYF. In nucleotides, the CDR3 is TGTGCCAGCAGCCAAGAAGGGCTAGCGAGCTCCTACGAGCAGTACTTC.

The chain uses TRBV29-1 and TRBJ2-7; possibly TRBD1 for D (5 bases). The CDR3 is made up of 11 amino acids. Trimming removed 6 bases from V and 3 bases from J, with 9 bases in between. Germline CDR1 is SQVTM and CDR2 is ANQGSEA. CDR3 in amino acids: CSVHDSYEQYF. CDR3 DNA: TGCAGCGTCCATGACAGCTACGAGCAGTACTTC.

This clone was observed a few times. This chain joins TRBV11-3 and TRBJ2-7; D gene ambiguous. This CDR3 has 11 residues. Germline CDR1 and CDR2: SGHNT and YENEEA. The V end lost 5 bases, the J end lost 7 bases, and 9 bases lay between the germline ends. The CDR3 spells CASSRVYEQYF. The CDR3 region has the DNA TGTGCCAGCAGCCGAGTTTATGAGCAGTACTTC.

This sequence joins TRBV7-8 and TRBJ1-5; 8 bases line up with TRBD1. J gave up 4 bases and V 6 bases, and 5 bases lay outside the gene matches. Germline CDR1 is SGHVS and CDR2 is FQNEAQ. The CDR3 extends over 14 amino acids. The CDR3, as DNA: TGTGCCAGCAGACCTAGACAGGGGAATCAGCCCCAGCATTTT. Translating it yields CASRPRQGNQPQHF.

V is TRBV5-4 and J is TRBJ2-7, with D unclear. The CDR3 loop spans 13 amino acids. CDR1 and CDR2 (germline): SGHNT, YYREEE (reference sequence). Deletions cut 2 bases from V and 7 bases from J, with 13 bases between. The CDR3: CASSFPLGSEQYF. CDR3 nucleotides: TGTGCCAGCAGCTTCCCTCTTGGATCGGAGCAGTACTTC.

The chain carries TRBV27 and TRBJ2-4; no reliable D call. CDR3 length: 13 residues. The V gene's germline CDR1 is MNHEY and CDR2 SMNVEV (reference sequence). Between the trimmed V and J ends, which lost 4 bases and 0 bases, there was a span of 4 bases. The DNA of the CDR3 is TGTGCCAGCAGTTCCACAGCCAAAAACATTCAGTACTTC. Its translation: CASSSTAKNIQYF.

The chain recombines TRBV5-1 with TRBJ1-1; 7 bases map to TRBD1. Germline V gene sequence: CDR1 SGHRS, CDR2 YFSETQ. The CDR3 has 12 residues. V gave up 7 bases and J gave up 11 bases; unmatched junction bases: 11. CDR3: CASQGEERRAFF. CDR3 DNA sequence: TGCGCCAGCCAGGGGGAGGAGAGACGGGCTTTCTTT.

This clone was seen only once. The V and J genes are TRBV15 and TRBJ1-2; TRBD1 might be the D (5 bases). This CDR3 contains 15 residues. CDR1 and CDR2 (germline): LNHNV, YYDKDF (reference sequence). Trimming pared 1 base from V and 3 bases from J, leaving 12 bases between. The CDR3 nucleotides read TGTGCCACCAGCAGAGGATCGGGACGGGACTATGGCTACACCTTC. Encoded protein: CATSRGSGRDYGYTF.

In its sample, this clone was seen once. The CDR3 region is CASSSGMSYGYTF. CDR3 bases: TGTGCCAGCAGCTCAGGGATGAGCTATGGCTACACCTTC. The genes are TRBV7-8 and TRBJ1-2; tentative D call: TRBD1 (5 bases). Trimming shortened V by 4 bases and J by 4 bases, and 10 bases separated the two germline ends. CDR3 length equals 13 residues. Germline CDR1 SGHVS, CDR2 FQNEAQ.

The rearrangement uses TRBV28 and TRBJ1-4; D not resolved. CDR1 MDHEN and CDR2 SYDVKM come from the germline V gene. The CDR3 extends over 13 amino acids. The V gene lost 7 bases and the J gene lost 11 bases, with 17 bases spanning the gap. The CDR3 DNA follows: TGTGCCAGCACTACTGTTAAGGGATGGAAACTGTTTTTT. Residues: CASTTVKGWKLFF.

V and J are TRBV30 and TRBJ1-4; D unresolved. CDR3 length: 13 residues. CDR1 GTSNPN and CDR2 SVGIG come from the germline V gene (reference sequence). V dropped 4 bases and J dropped 5 bases, with 11 bases sitting between them. This chain's CDR3 is CAWNGGPNEKLFF. DNA of the CDR3: TGTGCCTGGAATGGAGGCCCCAATGAAAAACTGTTTTTT.

This chain joins TRBV30 and TRBJ1-2; 7 bases align to TRBD1. Per the germline V gene, CDR1 is GTSNPN and CDR2 is SVGIG (reference sequence). This CDR3 has 14 residues. J gave up 4 bases and V 3 bases, and 8 bases lay outside the gene matches. CDR3 protein: CAWSPGKGAYGYTF. The CDR3 DNA reads TGTGCCTGGAGCCCGGGGAAGGGGGCCTATGGCTACACCTTC.